The T cell receptor beta chain under discussion was sequenced for a study of blood T cell repertoires in COVID-19. Germline CDR1 and CDR2: SGHTA and FQGNSA. V was pared by 5 bases and J by 0 bases, with 7 bases of the junction left unmatched. The CDR3 length is 16 residues. Study processing details: Amplification from reference gene primers served as the basis for estimated nucleated cell counts. The table came from immunoSEQ multiplex PCR; TCRdb's copy has only in-frame clones and leaves some out. V and J calls and clone size follow that table, whereas D and trimming were derived from the DNA. The data show roughly 230,000 clones, with about 85% seen just once and under 7% held by the top ten. Within 2 weeks before study entry, exposed participants met a COVID-19 case.

The source material was PBMCs or T cells enriched from blood (not recorded which). V and J are TRBV7-2 and TRBJ2-1; TRBD1 agrees at 7 bases. This receptor was taken from a woman aged 50 to 60 who had been exposed to COVID-19. CDR3 sequence reads: CASSPRGLSSYNEQFF. CDR3 bases: TGTGCCAGCAGCCCGAGGGGGCTTAGCTCCTACAATGAGCAGTTCTTC.